Listed below are T cell receptor beta chains from one sample, sequenced in a study of cytomegalovirus exposure and HLA in healthy donors. Assay: immunoSEQ multiplex PCR; the TCRdb copy retains only in-frame clones and omits some. This table has about 100,000 clones, approximately 85% appearing once. Sequences were obtained from PBMCs. The receptors here all came from a man aged 25 to 45 in good health and CMV-seronegative. Each CDR3 is given with its conserved first and last residue. The order of the fields is V gene, clone size, J gene, D gene, CDR3 protein, CDR3 DNA. D genes are given only for firm matches. The size field is filled for only some rows; it gives once, few, many or a size class.

v_gene: TRBV15
abundance: NA
j_gene: TRBJ2-1
d_gene: NA
CDR3aa: CATGAGPIYNEQFF
CDR3nt: TGTGCCACCGGCGCGGGACCAATCTACAATGAGCAGTTCTTC

v_gene: TRBV7-3
abundance: NA
j_gene: TRBJ2-7
d_gene: NA
CDR3aa: CASSLGVATEQYF
CDR3nt: TGTGCCAGCAGCTTAGGTGTAGCGACCGAGCAGTACTTC

v_gene: TRBV5-1
abundance: few
j_gene: TRBJ1-6
d_gene: NA
CDR3aa: CASSLSAGEYSPLHF
CDR3nt: TGCGCCAGCAGCTTGTCGGCAGGGGAGTATTCACCCCTCCACTTT

v_gene: TRBV6-4
abundance: NA
j_gene: TRBJ2-2
d_gene: NA
CDR3aa: CASSVDPGGQNTGELFF
CDR3nt: TGTGCCAGCAGCGTCGACCCAGGTGGACAGAACACCGGGGAGCTGTTTTTT

v_gene: TRBV7-2
abundance: NA
j_gene: TRBJ2-7
d_gene: NA
CDR3aa: CASSLGQIAYEQYF
CDR3nt: TGTGCCAGCAGCTTAGGGCAAATTGCTTACGAGCAGTACTTC

v_gene: TRBV11-2
abundance: NA
j_gene: TRBJ2-7
d_gene: TRBD1
CDR3aa: CASSTGTGGYEQYF
CDR3nt: TGTGCCAGCAGCACCGGGACAGGGGGCTACGAGCAGTACTTC

v_gene: TRBV6-5
abundance: NA
j_gene: TRBJ1-1
d_gene: TRBD1
CDR3aa: CASRDRLHTEAFF
CDR3nt: TGTGCCAGCCGGGACAGGTTACACACTGAAGCTTTCTTT

v_gene: TRBV28
abundance: few
j_gene: TRBJ2-7
d_gene: TRBD1
CDR3aa: CASRWTGGTYEQYF
CDR3nt: TGTGCCAGCAGGTGGACAGGGGGCACCTACGAGCAGTACTTC

v_gene: TRBV29-1
abundance: NA
j_gene: TRBJ2-1
d_gene: NA
CDR3aa: CSVETGETLNEQFF
CDR3nt: TGCAGCGTTGAAACCGGAGAGACTTTGAATGAGCAGTTCTTC

v_gene: TRBV7-2
abundance: NA
j_gene: TRBJ2-5
d_gene: TRBD1
CDR3aa: CASSLTGDKWETQYF
CDR3nt: TGTGCCAGCAGTCTTACAGGGGACAAGTGGGAGACCCAGTACTTC

v_gene: TRBV5-6
abundance: NA
j_gene: TRBJ2-1
d_gene: NA
CDR3aa: CASSLGGGPYNEQFF
CDR3nt: TGTGCCAGCAGCTTGGGTGGGGGCCCCTACAATGAGCAGTTCTTC

v_gene: TRBV5-4
abundance: NA
j_gene: TRBJ1-2
d_gene: NA
CDR3aa: CASSLTGRANYGYTF
CDR3nt: TGTGCCAGCAGCTTGACAGGTAGAGCTAACTATGGCTACACCTTC

v_gene: TRBV21-1
abundance: once
j_gene: TRBJ1-1
d_gene: NA
CDR3aa: CASSARRGFAEAFF
CDR3nt: TGTGCCAGCAGCGCACGTAGGGGTTTCGCTGAAGCTTTCTTT

v_gene: TRBV18
abundance: NA
j_gene: TRBJ2-1
d_gene: NA
CDR3aa: CASSKGSDEQFF
CDR3nt: TGTGCCAGCTCAAAAGGGAGCGATGAGCAGTTCTTC

v_gene: TRBV19
abundance: few
j_gene: TRBJ1-5
d_gene: NA
CDR3aa: CASTDSRGFSQPQHF
CDR3nt: TGTGCCAGTACCGACTCCAGAGGGTTCAGTCAGCCCCAGCATTTT

v_gene: TRBV4-1
abundance: NA
j_gene: TRBJ2-1
d_gene: TRBD2
CDR3aa: CASSQSSGSYNEQFF
CDR3nt: TGCGCCAGCAGCCAATCCAGCGGGAGCTACAATGAGCAGTTCTTC

v_gene: TRBV28
abundance: NA
j_gene: TRBJ1-2
d_gene: NA
CDR3aa: CASRAGVDGYTF
CDR3nt: TGTGCCAGCAGGGCGGGGGTCGATGGCTACACCTTC

v_gene: TRBV11-2
abundance: few
j_gene: TRBJ2-3
d_gene: TRBD1
CDR3aa: CASSYTGGRITSDTQYF
CDR3nt: TGTGCCAGCAGTTATACAGGGGGGCGGATCACATCAGATACGCAGTATTTT

v_gene: TRBV5-8
abundance: NA
j_gene: TRBJ1-5
d_gene: NA
CDR3aa: CASSLDGQGGRSNQPQHF
CDR3nt: TGTGCCAGCAGCTTGGATGGGCAGGGAGGCCGGAGCAATCAGCCCCAGCATTTT

v_gene: TRBV27
abundance: NA
j_gene: TRBJ2-4
d_gene: NA
CDR3aa: CASSSVTGPKNIQYF
CDR3nt: TGTGCCAGCAGTTCTGTGACAGGCCCCAAAAACATTCAGTACTTC

v_gene: TRBV7-9
abundance: once
j_gene: TRBJ2-5
d_gene: NA
CDR3aa: CASSQTHLVAGIIETQYF
CDR3nt: TGTGCCAGCAGCCAAACCCACCTAGTTGCGGGGATTATAGAGACCCAGTACTTC

v_gene: TRBV4-3
abundance: NA
j_gene: TRBJ2-3
d_gene: NA
CDR3aa: CASSQESALGTDTQYF
CDR3nt: TGCGCCAGCAGCCAAGAATCCGCCCTCGGGACAGATACGCAGTATTTT

v_gene: TRBV7-9
abundance: NA
j_gene: TRBJ1-1
d_gene: TRBD1
CDR3aa: CASSLVGQGPTEAFF
CDR3nt: TGTGCCAGCAGCTTAGTGGGACAGGGTCCCACTGAAGCTTTCTTT

v_gene: TRBV5-1
abundance: NA
j_gene: TRBJ1-6
d_gene: TRBD1
CDR3aa: CASSTGTGVQNSPLHF
CDR3nt: TGCGCCAGCAGCACCGGGACAGGGGTTCAGAATTCACCCCTCCACTTT

v_gene: TRBV11-2
abundance: NA
j_gene: TRBJ1-6
d_gene: TRBD1
CDR3aa: CASSLTQGVGNSPLHF
CDR3nt: TGTGCCAGCAGCTTAACACAGGGGGTGGGGAATTCACCCCTCCACTTT

v_gene: TRBV5-1
abundance: NA
j_gene: TRBJ2-3
d_gene: TRBD2
CDR3aa: CASSSRTSGGGADTQYF
CDR3nt: TGCGCCAGCAGCTCCCGGACTAGCGGGGGTGGAGCAGATACGCAGTATTTT

v_gene: TRBV9
abundance: NA
j_gene: TRBJ2-6
d_gene: TRBD1
CDR3aa: CASSPTGKSGANVLTF
CDR3nt: TGTGCCAGCAGCCCGACAGGGAAATCTGGGGCCAACGTCCTGACTTTC

v_gene: TRBV4-1
abundance: few
j_gene: TRBJ1-6
d_gene: NA
CDR3aa: CASSHSRDNYNSPLHF
CDR3nt: TGCGCCAGCAGCCACAGCCGGGACAACTATAATTCACCCCTCCACTTT

v_gene: TRBV28
abundance: once
j_gene: TRBJ1-2
d_gene: NA
CDR3aa: CASSLFRGYGYTF
CDR3nt: TGTGCCAGCAGTTTGTTCCGCGGCTATGGCTACACCTTC